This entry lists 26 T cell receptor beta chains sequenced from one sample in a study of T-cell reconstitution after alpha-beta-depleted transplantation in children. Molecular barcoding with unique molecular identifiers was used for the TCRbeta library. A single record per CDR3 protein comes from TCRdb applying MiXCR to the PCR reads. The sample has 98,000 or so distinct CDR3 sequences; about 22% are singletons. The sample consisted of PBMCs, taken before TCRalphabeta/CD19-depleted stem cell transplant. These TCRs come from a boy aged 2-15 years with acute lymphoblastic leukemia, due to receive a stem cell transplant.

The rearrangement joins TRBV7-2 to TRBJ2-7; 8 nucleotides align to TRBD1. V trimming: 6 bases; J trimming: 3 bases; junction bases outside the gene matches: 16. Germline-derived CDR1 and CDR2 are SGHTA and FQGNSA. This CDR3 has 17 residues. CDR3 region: CASSFRQGSELYYEQYF. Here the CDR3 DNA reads TGTGCCAGCAGTTTCCGACAGGGGTCAGAACTATACTACGAGCAGTACTTC.

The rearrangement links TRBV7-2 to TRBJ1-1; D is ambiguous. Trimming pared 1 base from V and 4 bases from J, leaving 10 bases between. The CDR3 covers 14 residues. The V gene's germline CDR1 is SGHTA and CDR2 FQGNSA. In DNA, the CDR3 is TGTGCCAGCAGCTTAGAAGCAGGCCTCACTGAAGCTTTCTTT. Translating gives CASSLEAGLTEAFF.

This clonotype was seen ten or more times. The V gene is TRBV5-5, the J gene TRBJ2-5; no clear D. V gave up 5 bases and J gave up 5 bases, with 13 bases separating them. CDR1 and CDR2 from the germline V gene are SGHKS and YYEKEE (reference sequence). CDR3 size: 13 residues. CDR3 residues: CASRKVSPETQYF. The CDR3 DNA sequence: TGTGCCAGCAGGAAAGTTAGCCCGGAGACCCAGTACTTC.

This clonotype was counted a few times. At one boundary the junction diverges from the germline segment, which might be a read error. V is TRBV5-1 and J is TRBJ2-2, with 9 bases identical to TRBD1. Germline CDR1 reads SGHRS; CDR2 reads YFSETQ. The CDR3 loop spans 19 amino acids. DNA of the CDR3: TGCGCCAGCAGCTTGGACGGTATACGGACAGGGGCGAATACCGGGGAGCTGTTTTTT. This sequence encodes CASSLDGIRTGANTGELFF. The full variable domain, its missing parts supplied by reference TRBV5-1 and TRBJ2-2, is KAGVTQTPRYLIKTRGQQVTLSCSPISGHRSVSWYQQTPGQGLQFLFEYFSETQRNKGNFPGRFSGRQFSNSRSEMNVSTLELGDSALYLCASSLDGIRTGANTGELFFGEGSRLTVL.

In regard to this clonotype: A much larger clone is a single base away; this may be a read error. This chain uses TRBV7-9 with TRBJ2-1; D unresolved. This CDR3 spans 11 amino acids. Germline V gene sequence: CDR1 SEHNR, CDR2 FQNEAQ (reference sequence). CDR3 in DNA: TGTGCCAGCAGCCTAGACCGACCCCAGTCCTTC. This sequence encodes CASSLDRPQSF.

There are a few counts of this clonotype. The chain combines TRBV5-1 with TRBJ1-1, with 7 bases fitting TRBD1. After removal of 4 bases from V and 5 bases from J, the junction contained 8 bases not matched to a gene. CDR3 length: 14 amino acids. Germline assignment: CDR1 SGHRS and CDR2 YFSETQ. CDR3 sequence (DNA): TGCGCCAGCAGCCCGACAGGGTTGGGGACTGAAGCTTTCTTT. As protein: CASSPTGLGTEAFF.

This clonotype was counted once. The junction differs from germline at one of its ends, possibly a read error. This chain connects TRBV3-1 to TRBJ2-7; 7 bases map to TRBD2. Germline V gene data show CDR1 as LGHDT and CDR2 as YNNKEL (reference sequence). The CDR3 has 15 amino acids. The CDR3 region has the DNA TGTGCCAGCTGCCAAGCGGGAAAGGAAATCTACGAGCAGTACTTC. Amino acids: CASCQAGKEIYEQYF.

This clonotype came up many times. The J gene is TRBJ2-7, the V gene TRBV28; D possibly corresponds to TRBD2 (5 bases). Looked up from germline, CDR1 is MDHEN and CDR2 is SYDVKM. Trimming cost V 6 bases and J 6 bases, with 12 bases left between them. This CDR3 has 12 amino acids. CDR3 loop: CASRGYRGEQYF. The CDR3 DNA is TGTGCCAGCAGGGGCTATCGGGGCGAGCAGTACTTC.

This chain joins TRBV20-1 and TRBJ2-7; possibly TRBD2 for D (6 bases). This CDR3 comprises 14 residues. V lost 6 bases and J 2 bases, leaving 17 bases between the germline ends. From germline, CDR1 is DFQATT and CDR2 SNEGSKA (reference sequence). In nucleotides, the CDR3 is TGCAGTGCCAGGCCGGGGGATAGTCCCTACGAGCAGTACTTC. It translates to CSARPGDSPYEQYF.

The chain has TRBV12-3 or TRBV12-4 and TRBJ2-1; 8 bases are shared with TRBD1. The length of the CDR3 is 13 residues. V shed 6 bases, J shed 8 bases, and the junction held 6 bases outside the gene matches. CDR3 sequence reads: CASSRDRIDEQFF. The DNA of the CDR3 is TGTGCCAGCAGCCGGGACAGGATAGATGAGCAGTTCTTC.

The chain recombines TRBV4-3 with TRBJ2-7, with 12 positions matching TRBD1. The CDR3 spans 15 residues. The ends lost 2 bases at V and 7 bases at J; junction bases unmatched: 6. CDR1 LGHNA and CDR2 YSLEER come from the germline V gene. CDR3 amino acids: CASSQPGQGAEEQYF. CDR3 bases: TGCGCCAGCAGCCAACCGGGACAGGGGGCTGAAGAGCAGTACTTC.

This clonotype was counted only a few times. The CDR3 reads CASSQVRSSEQYF. DNA of the CDR3: TGTGCCAGCAGCCAAGTCCGGAGTAGCGAGCAGTACTTC. The V call is TRBV3-1, the J call TRBJ2-7; D ambiguous. The CDR3 contains 13 residues. Trimming cost V 1 base and J 6 bases, with 10 bases left between them. Germline CDR1 is LGHDT and CDR2 is YNNKEL (reference sequence).

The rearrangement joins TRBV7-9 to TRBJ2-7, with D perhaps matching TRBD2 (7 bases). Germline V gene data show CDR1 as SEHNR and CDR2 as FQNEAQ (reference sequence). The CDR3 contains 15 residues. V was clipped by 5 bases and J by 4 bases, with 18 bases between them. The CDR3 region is CASSLMGGGVYEQYF. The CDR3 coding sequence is TGTGCCAGCAGCCTCATGGGGGGGGGCGTGTACGAGCAGTACTTC. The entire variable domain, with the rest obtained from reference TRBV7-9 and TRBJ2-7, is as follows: DTGVSQNPRHKITKRGQNVTFRCDPISEHNRLYWYRQTLGQGPEFLTYFQNEAQLEKSRLLSDRFSAERPKGSFSTLEIQRTEQGDSAMYLCASSLMGGGVYEQYFGPGTRLTVT.

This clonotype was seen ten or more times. The CDR3: CSARSVERSTYEQYF. In nucleotides, the CDR3 is TGCAGTGCTAGAAGCGTGGAGCGGAGTACCTACGAGCAGTACTTC. The V gene is TRBV20-1, the J gene TRBJ2-7; weak D call: TRBD2 (5 bases). This CDR3 comprises 15 residues. Deletions cut 2 bases from V and 2 bases from J, with 16 bases between. Germline V gene data show CDR1 as DFQATT and CDR2 as SNEGSKA (reference sequence).

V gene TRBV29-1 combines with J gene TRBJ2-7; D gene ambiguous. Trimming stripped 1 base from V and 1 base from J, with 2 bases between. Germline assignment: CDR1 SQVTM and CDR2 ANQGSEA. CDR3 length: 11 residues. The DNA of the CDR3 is TGCAGCGTTGAAGGGTCCTACGAGCAGTACTTC. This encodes CSVEGSYEQYF.

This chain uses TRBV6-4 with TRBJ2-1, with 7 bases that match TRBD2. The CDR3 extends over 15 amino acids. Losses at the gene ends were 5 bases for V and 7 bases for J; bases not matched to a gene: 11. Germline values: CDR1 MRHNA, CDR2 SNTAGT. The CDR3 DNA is TGTGCCAGCAGTCGACTAGCCATTCAGGAGAATGAGCAGTTCTTC. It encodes CASSRLAIQENEQFF.

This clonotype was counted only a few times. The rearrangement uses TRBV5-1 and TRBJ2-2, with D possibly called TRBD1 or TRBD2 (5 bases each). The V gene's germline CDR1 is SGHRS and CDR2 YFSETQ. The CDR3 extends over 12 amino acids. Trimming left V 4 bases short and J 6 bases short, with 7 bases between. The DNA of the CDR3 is TGCGCCAGCAGCCCGGGACCCGGGGAGCTGTTTTTT. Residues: CASSPGPGELFF.

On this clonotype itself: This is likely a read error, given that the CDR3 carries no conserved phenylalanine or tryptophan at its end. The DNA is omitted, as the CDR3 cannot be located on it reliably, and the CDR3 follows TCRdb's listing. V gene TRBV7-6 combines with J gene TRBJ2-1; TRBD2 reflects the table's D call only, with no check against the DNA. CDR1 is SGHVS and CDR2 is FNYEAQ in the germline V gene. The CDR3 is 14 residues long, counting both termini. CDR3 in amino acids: CASSPQEGGGALVI.

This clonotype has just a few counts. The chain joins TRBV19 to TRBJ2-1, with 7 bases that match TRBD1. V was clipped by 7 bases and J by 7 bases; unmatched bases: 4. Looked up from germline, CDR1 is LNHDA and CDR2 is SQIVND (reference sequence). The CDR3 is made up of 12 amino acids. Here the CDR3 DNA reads TGTGCCAGTAAACAGGGGTCGAATGAGCAGTTCTTC. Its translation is CASKQGSNEQFF. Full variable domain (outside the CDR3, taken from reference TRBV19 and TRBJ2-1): DGGITQSPKYLFRKEGQNVTLSCEQNLNHDAMYWYRQDPGQGLRLIYYSQIVNDFQKGDIAEGYSVSREKKESFPLTVTSAQKNPTAFYLCASKQGSNEQFFGPGTRLTVL.

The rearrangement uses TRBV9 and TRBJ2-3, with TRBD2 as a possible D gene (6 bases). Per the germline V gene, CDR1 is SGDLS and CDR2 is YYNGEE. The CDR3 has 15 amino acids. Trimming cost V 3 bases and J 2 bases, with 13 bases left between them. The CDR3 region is CASSARSGSTDTQYF. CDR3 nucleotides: TGTGCCAGCAGCGCCCGTAGCGGTTCCACAGATACGCAGTATTTT.

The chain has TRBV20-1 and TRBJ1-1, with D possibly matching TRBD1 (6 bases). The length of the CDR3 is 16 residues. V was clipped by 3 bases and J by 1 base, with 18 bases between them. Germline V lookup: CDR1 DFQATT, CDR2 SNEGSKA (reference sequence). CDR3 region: CSASRGALLRNTEAFF. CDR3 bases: TGCAGTGCTAGCAGGGGCGCACTATTACGGAACACTGAAGCTTTCTTT.

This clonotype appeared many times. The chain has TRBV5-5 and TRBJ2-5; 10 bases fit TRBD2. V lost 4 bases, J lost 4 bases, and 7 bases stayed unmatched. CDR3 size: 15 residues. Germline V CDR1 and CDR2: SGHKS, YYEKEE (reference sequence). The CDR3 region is CASSRTSGGGETQYF. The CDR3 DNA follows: TGTGCCAGCAGCAGGACTAGCGGAGGGGGAGAGACCCAGTACTTC. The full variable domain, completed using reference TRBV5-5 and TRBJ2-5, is DAGVTQSPTHLIKTRGQQVTLRCSPISGHKSVSWYQQVLGQGPQFIFQYYEKEERGRGNFPDRFSARQFPNYSSELNVNALLLGDSALYLCASSRTSGGGETQYFGPGTRLLVL.

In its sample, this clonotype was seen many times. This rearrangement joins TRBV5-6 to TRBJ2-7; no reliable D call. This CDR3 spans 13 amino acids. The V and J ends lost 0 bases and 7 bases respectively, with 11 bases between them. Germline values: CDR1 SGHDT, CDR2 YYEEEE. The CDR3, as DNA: TGTGCCAGCAGCTTGGCAGGTTCCAGAGAGCAGTACTTC. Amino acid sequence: CASSLAGSREQYF.

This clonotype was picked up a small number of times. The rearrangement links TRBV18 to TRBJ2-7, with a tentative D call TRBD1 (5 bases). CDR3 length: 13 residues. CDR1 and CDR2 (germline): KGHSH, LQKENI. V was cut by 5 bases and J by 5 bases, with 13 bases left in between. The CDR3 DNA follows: TGTGCCAGCTCAGACAGATCCTACGACGAGCAGTACTTC. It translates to CASSDRSYDEQYF.

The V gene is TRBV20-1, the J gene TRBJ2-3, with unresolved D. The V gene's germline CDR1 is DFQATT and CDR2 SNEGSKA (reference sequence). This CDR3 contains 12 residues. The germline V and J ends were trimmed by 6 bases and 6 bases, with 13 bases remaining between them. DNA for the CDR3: TGCAGTGCCACGACGGTGGGGGATACGCAGTATTTT. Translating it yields CSATTVGDTQYF.

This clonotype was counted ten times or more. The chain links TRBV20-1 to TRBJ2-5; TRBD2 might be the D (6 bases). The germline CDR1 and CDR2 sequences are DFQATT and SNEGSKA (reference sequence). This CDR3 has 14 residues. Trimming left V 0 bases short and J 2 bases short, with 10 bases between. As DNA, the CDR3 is TGCAGTGCTAGAGAGGGCGGAGGGCAAGAGACCCAGTACTTC. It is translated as CSAREGGGQETQYF.